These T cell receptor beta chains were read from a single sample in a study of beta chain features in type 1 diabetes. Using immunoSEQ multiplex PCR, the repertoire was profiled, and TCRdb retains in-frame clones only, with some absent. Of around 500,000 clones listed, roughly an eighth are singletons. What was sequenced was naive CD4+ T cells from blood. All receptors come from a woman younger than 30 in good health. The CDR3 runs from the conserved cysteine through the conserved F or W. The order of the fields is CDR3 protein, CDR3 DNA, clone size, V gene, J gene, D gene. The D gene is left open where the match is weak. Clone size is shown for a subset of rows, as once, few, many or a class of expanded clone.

CDR3 protein: CSAAWGQTQYF; CDR3 DNA: TGCAGTGCTGCTTGGGGGCAGACCCAGTACTTC; clone size: few; V gene: TRBV20-1; J gene: TRBJ2-5; D gene: -
CDR3 protein: CASSIDSLYGYTF; CDR3 DNA: TGTGCCAGCAGCATCGACAGTCTCTATGGCTACACCTTC; clone size: -; V gene: TRBV7-2; J gene: TRBJ1-2; D gene: -
CDR3 protein: CASSNRGAEVGNTIYF; CDR3 DNA: TGTGCCAGCAGCAACCGAGGGGCAGAAGTCGGAAACACCATATATTTT; clone size: few; V gene: TRBV25-1; J gene: TRBJ1-3; D gene: -
CDR3 protein: CASSLAPARYYEQYF; CDR3 DNA: TGTGCCAGCAGCTTAGCGCCAGCGCGCTACTACGAGCAGTACTTC; clone size: few; V gene: TRBV7-2; J gene: TRBJ2-7; D gene: -
CDR3 protein: CASTKGVAGHYEQYF; CDR3 DNA: TGTGCCAGCACCAAGGGGGTGGCTGGGCACTACGAGCAGTACTTC; clone size: -; V gene: TRBV11-3; J gene: TRBJ2-7; D gene: -
CDR3 protein: CASSLGQGEWETQYF; CDR3 DNA: TGTGCCAGCAGCCTGGGACAGGGTGAATGGGAGACCCAGTACTTC; clone size: few; V gene: TRBV5-4; J gene: TRBJ2-5; D gene: TRBD1
CDR3 protein: CASSFSGSTDTQYF; CDR3 DNA: TGTGCCAGCAGCTTTAGCGGAAGCACAGATACGCAGTATTTT; clone size: few; V gene: TRBV7-6; J gene: TRBJ2-3; D gene: -
CDR3 protein: CATSSSRGLLSTDTQYF; CDR3 DNA: TGTGCCACCAGCAGCTCTCGGGGTCTACTCAGCACAGATACGCAGTATTTT; clone size: -; V gene: TRBV15; J gene: TRBJ2-3; D gene: -
CDR3 protein: CASKTDLNYGYTF; CDR3 DNA: TGTGCCAGCAAAACAGACCTTAACTATGGCTACACCTTC; clone size: few; V gene: TRBV5-4; J gene: TRBJ1-2; D gene: -
CDR3 protein: CASSLRRGEETQYF; CDR3 DNA: TGTGCCAGCAGTTTGCGACGGGGAGAAGAGACCCAGTACTTC; clone size: -; V gene: TRBV27; J gene: TRBJ2-5; D gene: -
CDR3 protein: CASSLSADSGANVLTF; CDR3 DNA: TGTGCCAGCAGCTTATCGGCGGATTCTGGGGCCAACGTCCTGACTTTC; clone size: few; V gene: TRBV11-2; J gene: TRBJ2-6; D gene: -
CDR3 protein: CASSFSLRSRDQPQHF; CDR3 DNA: TGTGCCAGCAGCTTCAGCTTGAGGTCACGAGATCAGCCCCAGCATTTT; clone size: -; V gene: TRBV5-6; J gene: TRBJ1-5; D gene: -
CDR3 protein: CASSEYYTDLYGYTF; CDR3 DNA: TGTGCCAGCAGTGAATATTATACAGACCTCTATGGCTACACCTTC; clone size: few; V gene: TRBV25-1; J gene: TRBJ1-2; D gene: -
CDR3 protein: CASSLVVGTVSYEQYF; CDR3 DNA: TGTGCCAGCAGCTTAGTGGTCGGGACAGTAAGCTACGAGCAGTACTTC; clone size: few; V gene: TRBV13; J gene: TRBJ2-7; D gene: TRBD1
CDR3 protein: CASSLDIGFLSETQYF; CDR3 DNA: TGTGCCAGCAGCTTAGACATCGGATTTCTGTCAGAGACCCAGTACTTC; clone size: few; V gene: TRBV11-3; J gene: TRBJ2-5; D gene: -
CDR3 protein: CASSSELGTQYF; CDR3 DNA: TGTGCCAGCAGCTCTGAGCTGGGGACCCAGTACTTC; clone size: -; V gene: TRBV11-2; J gene: TRBJ2-5; D gene: -
CDR3 protein: CAISENYEQYF; CDR3 DNA: TGTGCCATCAGCGAAAACTACGAGCAGTACTTC; clone size: -; V gene: TRBV10-3; J gene: TRBJ2-7; D gene: -
CDR3 protein: CASSKAGTHSYNEQFF; CDR3 DNA: TGTGCCAGCAGCAAAGCGGGGACTCACTCCTACAATGAGCAGTTCTTC; clone size: -; V gene: TRBV7-9; J gene: TRBJ2-1; D gene: TRBD2
CDR3 protein: CASSFRQGNGYTF; CDR3 DNA: TGTGCCAGCAGCTTCCGACAGGGGAATGGCTACACCTTC; clone size: -; V gene: TRBV7-9; J gene: TRBJ1-2; D gene: TRBD1
CDR3 protein: CASCSLAGYTGELFF; CDR3 DNA: TGTGCCAGCTGCTCTTTAGCGGGGTACACCGGGGAGCTGTTTTTT; clone size: -; V gene: TRBV9; J gene: TRBJ2-2; D gene: TRBD2
CDR3 protein: CASSQLAGVSPYEQYF; CDR3 DNA: TGCGCCAGCAGCCAATTAGCGGGAGTTAGCCCCTACGAGCAGTACTTC; clone size: -; V gene: TRBV4-3; J gene: TRBJ2-7; D gene: TRBD2
CDR3 protein: CSVELLAGTGELFF; CDR3 DNA: TGCAGCGTTGAGCTGCTAGCGGGGACCGGGGAGCTGTTTTTT; clone size: -; V gene: TRBV29-1; J gene: TRBJ2-2; D gene: TRBD2
CDR3 protein: CAWTRVNSGNTIYF; CDR3 DNA: TGTGCCTGGACGAGGGTAAACTCTGGAAACACCATATATTTT; clone size: -; V gene: TRBV30; J gene: TRBJ1-3; D gene: -
CDR3 protein: CATSSGMTSGSYEQYF; CDR3 DNA: TGTGCCACCAGCAGCGGTATGACTAGCGGCTCCTACGAGCAGTACTTC; clone size: -; V gene: TRBV15; J gene: TRBJ2-7; D gene: TRBD2
CDR3 protein: CASSVVITGELFF; CDR3 DNA: TGTGCCAGCAGCGTAGTGATCACCGGGGAGCTGTTTTTT; clone size: -; V gene: TRBV9; J gene: TRBJ2-2; D gene: -
CDR3 protein: CASSLTGTAHTSTDTQYF; CDR3 DNA: TGCGCCAGCAGCTTGACGGGGACAGCCCATACTAGCACAGATACGCAGTATTTT; clone size: -; V gene: TRBV5-1; J gene: TRBJ2-3; D gene: TRBD1
CDR3 protein: CASSSLGGDTQYF; CDR3 DNA: TGTGCCAGCAGCTCCCTGGGCGGGGATACGCAGTATTTT; clone size: few; V gene: TRBV9; J gene: TRBJ2-3; D gene: -
CDR3 protein: CASSLTTSGQETQYF; CDR3 DNA: TGTGCCAGCAGCTTAACAACAAGCGGACAAGAGACCCAGTACTTC; clone size: few; V gene: TRBV7-2; J gene: TRBJ2-5; D gene: -
CDR3 protein: CSVEDPPARGETQYF; CDR3 DNA: TGCAGCGTTGAAGATCCCCCAGCCAGGGGAGAGACCCAGTACTTC; clone size: many; V gene: TRBV29-1; J gene: TRBJ2-5; D gene: -
CDR3 protein: CASSQGIGLAGGPTGELFF; CDR3 DNA: TGTGCCAGCAGCCAAGGGATCGGACTAGCGGGAGGGCCCACCGGGGAGCTGTTTTTT; clone size: -; V gene: TRBV4-2; J gene: TRBJ2-2; D gene: TRBD2